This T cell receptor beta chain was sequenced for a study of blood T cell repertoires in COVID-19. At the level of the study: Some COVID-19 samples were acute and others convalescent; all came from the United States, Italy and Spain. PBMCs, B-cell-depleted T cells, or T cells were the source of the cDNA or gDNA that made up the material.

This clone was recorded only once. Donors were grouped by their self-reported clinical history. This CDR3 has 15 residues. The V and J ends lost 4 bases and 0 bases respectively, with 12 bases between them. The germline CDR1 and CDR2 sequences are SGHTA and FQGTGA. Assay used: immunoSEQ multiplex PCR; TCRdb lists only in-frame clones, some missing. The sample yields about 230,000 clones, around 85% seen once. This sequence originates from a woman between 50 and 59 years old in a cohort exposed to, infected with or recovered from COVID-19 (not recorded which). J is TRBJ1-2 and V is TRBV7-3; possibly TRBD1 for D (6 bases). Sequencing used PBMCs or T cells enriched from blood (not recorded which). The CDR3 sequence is CASSWGTNSNYGYTF. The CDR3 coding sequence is TGTGCCAGCAGCTGGGGGACAAATTCTAACTATGGCTACACCTTC.